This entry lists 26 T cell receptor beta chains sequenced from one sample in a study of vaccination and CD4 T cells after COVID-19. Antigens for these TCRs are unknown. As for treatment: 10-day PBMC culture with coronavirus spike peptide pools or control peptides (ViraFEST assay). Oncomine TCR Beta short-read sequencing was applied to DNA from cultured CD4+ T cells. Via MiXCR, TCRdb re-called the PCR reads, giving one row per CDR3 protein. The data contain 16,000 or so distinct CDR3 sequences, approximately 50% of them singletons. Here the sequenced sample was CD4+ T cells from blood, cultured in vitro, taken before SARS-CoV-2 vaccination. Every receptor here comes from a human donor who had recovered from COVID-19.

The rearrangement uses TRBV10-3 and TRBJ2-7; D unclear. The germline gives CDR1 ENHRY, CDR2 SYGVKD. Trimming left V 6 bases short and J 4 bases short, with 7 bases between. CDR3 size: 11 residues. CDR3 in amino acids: CAISQEYEQYF. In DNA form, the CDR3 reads TGTGCCATCAGCCAGGAATACGAGCAGTACTTC.

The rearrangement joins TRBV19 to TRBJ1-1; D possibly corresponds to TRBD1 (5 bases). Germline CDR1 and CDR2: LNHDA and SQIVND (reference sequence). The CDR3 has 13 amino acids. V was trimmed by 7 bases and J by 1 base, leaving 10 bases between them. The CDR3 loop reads CASTPTGNTEAFF. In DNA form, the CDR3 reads TGTGCCAGTACCCCCACAGGGAACACTGAAGCTTTCTTT.

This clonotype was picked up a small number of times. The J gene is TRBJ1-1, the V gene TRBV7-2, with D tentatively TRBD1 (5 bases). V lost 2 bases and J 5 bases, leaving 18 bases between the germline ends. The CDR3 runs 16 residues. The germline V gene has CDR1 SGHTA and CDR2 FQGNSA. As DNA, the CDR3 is TGTGCCAGCAGCTTACAGGGTTCAGGGTTCGGGACTGAAGCTTTCTTT. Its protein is CASSLQGSGFGTEAFF. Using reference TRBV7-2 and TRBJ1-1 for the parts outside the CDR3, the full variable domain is GAGVSQSPSNKVTEKGKDVELRCDPISGHTALYWYRQSLGQGLEFLIYFQGNSAPDKSGLPSDRFSAERTGGSVSTLTIQRTQQEDSAVYLCASSLQGSGFGTEAFFGQGTRLTVV.

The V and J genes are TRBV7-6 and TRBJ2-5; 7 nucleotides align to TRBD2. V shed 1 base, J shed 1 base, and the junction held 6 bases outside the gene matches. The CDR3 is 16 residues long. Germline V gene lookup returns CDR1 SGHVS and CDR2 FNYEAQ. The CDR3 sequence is CASSLGAAGSQETQYF. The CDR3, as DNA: TGTGCCAGCAGCTTAGGAGCAGCGGGATCCCAAGAGACCCAGTACTTC. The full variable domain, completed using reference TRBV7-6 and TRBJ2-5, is GAGVSQSPRYKVTKRGQDVALRCDPISGHVSLYWYRQALGQGPEFLTYFNYEAQQDKSGLPNDRFSAERPEGSISTLTIQRTEQRDSAMYRCASSLGAAGSQETQYFGPGTRLLVL.

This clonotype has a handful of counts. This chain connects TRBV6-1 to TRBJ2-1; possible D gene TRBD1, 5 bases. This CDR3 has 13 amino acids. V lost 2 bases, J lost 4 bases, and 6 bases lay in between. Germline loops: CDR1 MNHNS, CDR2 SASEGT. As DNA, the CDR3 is TGTGCCAGCAGTGAACAGGGTTACAATGAGCAGTTCTTC. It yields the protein CASSEQGYNEQFF.

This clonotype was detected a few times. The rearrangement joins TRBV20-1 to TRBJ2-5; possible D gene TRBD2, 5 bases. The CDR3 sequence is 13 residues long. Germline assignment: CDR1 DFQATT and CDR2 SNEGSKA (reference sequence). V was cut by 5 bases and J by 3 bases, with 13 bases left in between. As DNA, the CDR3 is TGCAGTGCTGGATCTAGCTACGAAGAGACCCAGTACTTC. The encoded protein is CSAGSSYEETQYF.

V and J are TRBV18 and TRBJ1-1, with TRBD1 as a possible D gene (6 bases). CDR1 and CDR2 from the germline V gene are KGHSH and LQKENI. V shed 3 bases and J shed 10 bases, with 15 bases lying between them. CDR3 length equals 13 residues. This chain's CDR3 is CASSPNREGVAFF. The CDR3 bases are TGTGCCAGCTCACCCAACAGGGAAGGGGTAGCTTTCTTT.

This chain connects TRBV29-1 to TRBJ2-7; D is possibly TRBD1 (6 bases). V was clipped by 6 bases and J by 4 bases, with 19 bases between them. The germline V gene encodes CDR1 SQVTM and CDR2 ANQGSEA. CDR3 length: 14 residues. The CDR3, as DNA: TGCAGCGTGGCCCAGGGTGGGGGCTGGTACGAGCAGTACTTC. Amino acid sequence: CSVAQGGGWYEQYF.

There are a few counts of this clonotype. The chain's CDR3 is CASSPRTGNYGYTF. CDR3 DNA sequence: TGTGCCAGCAGCCCACGGACAGGGAACTATGGCTACACCTTC. The V gene is TRBV7-9, the J gene TRBJ1-2, with TRBD1 identical over 8 bases. Germline V lookup: CDR1 SEHNR, CDR2 FQNEAQ (reference sequence). The CDR3 is 14 residues long. V was clipped by 5 bases and J by 2 bases; unmatched bases: 4.

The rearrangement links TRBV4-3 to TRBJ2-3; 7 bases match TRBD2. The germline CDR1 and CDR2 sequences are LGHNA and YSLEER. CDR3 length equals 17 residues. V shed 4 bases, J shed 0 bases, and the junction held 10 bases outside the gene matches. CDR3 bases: TGCGCCAGCAGCCCCGGAGCGGGAAGCCCTAGCACAGATACGCAGTATTTT. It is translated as CASSPGAGSPSTDTQYF.

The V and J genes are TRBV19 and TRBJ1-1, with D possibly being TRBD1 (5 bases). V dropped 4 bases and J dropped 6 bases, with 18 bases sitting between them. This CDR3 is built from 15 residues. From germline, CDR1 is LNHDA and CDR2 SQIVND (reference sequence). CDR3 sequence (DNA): TGTGCCAGTAGTAGCTCGGGGGGATTTGCGGCTGAAGCTTTCTTT. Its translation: CASSSSGGFAAEAFF.

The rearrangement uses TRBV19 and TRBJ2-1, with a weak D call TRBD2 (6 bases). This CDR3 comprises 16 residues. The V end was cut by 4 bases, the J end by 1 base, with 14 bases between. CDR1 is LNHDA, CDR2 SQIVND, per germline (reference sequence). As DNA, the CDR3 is TGTGCCAGTAGTAGTCGCGCCGGGGGTTCCTACAATGAGCAGTTCTTC. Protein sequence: CASSSRAGGSYNEQFF.

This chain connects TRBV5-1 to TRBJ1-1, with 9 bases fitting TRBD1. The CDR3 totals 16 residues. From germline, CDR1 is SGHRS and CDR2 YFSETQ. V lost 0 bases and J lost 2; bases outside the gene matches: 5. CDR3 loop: CASSLDRGPINTEAFF. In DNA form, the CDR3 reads TGCGCCAGCAGCTTGGACAGGGGGCCGATAAACACTGAAGCTTTCTTT.

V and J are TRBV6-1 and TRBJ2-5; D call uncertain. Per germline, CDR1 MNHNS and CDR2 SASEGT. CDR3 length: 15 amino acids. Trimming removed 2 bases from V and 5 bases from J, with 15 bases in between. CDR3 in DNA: TGTGCCAGCAGTGAATGGGGTCGGCCATCCGAGACCCAGTACTTC. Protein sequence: CASSEWGRPSETQYF.

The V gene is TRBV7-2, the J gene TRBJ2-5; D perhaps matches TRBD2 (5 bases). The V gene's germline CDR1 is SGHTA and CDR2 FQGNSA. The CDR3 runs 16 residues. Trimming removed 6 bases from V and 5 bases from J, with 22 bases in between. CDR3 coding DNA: TGTGCCAGCAGGAATCCAAGATCGGCGGGTCGGGAGACCCAGTACTTC. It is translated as CASRNPRSAGRETQYF. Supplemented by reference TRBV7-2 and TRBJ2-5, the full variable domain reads GAGVSQSPSNKVTEKGKDVELRCDPISGHTALYWYRQSLGQGLEFLIYFQGNSAPDKSGLPSDRFSAERTGGSVSTLTIQRTQQEDSAVYLCASRNPRSAGRETQYFGPGTRLLVL.

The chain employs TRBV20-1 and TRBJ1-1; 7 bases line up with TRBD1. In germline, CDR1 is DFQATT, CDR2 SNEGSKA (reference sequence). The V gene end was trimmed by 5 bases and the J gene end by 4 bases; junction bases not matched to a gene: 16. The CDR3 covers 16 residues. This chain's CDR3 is CSAPRAGGEQGTEAFF. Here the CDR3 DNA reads TGCAGTGCTCCAAGAGCAGGGGGAGAACAGGGCACTGAAGCTTTCTTT.

CDR3 loop: CASSRGTDQPQHF. The CDR3, as DNA: TGTGCCAGCAGCCGTGGGACGGATCAGCCCCAGCATTTT. The chain links TRBV6-1 to TRBJ1-5; TRBD1 might be the D (5 bases). In germline, CDR1 is MNHNS, CDR2 SASEGT. V lost 6 bases and J lost 5, with 11 bases in between. This CDR3 contains 13 residues.

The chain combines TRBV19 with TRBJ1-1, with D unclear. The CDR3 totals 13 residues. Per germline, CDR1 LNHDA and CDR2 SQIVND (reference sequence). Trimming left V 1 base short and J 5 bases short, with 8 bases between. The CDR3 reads CASSIGLRTEAFF. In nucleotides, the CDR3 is TGTGCCAGTAGTATAGGCCTCAGGACTGAAGCTTTCTTT.

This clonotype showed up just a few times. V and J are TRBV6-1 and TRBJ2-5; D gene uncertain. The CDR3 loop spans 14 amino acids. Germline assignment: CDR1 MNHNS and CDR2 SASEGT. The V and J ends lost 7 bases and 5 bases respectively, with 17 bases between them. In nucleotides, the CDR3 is TGTGCCAGCAACCCTGGCGTGATCGCGGAGACCCAGTACTTC. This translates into CASNPGVIAETQYF.

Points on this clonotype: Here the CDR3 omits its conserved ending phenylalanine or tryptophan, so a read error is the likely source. The CDR3 nucleotides read TGTGCCAGCAGCTTAGAGCCCGACGGGGATACGCAGTATTCT. It is translated as CASSLEPDGDTQYS. The chain links TRBV7-2 to TRBJ2-3; D gene ambiguous. Between the trimmed V and J ends, which lost 1 base and 6 bases, there was a span of 11 bases. CDR3 length: 14 residues. Germline V gene sequence: CDR1 SGHTA, CDR2 FQGNSA.

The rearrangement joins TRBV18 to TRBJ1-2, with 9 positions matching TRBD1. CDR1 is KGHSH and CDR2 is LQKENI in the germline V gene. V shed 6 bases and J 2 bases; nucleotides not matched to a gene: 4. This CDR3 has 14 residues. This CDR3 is CASSPGTGNYGYTF. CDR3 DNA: TGTGCCAGCTCCCCCGGGACAGGGAACTATGGCTACACCTTC.

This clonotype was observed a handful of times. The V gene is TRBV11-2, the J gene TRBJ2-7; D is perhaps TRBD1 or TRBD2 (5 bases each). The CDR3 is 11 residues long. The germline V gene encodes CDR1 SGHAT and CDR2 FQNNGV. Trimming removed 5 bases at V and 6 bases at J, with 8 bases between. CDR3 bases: TGTGCCAGCAGCGCAGGGACCGAGCAGTACTTC. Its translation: CASSAGTEQYF.

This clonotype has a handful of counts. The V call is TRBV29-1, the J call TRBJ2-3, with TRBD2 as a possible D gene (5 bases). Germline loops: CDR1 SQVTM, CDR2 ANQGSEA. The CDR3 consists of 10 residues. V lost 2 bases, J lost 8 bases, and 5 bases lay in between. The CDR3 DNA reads TGCAGCGTTGAACGGGGTACGCAGTATTTT. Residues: CSVERGTQYF.

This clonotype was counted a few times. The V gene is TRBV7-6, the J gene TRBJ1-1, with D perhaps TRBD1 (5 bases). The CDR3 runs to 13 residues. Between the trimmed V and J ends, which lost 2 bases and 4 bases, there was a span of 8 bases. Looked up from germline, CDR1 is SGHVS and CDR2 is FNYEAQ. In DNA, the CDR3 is TGTGCCAGCAGCTTAAGCAGGGCCACTGAAGCTTTCTTT. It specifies CASSLSRATEAFF.

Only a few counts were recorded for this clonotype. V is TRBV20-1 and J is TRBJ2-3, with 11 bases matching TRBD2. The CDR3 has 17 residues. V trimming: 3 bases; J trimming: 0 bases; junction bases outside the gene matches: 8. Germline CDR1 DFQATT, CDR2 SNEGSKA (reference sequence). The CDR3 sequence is CSARGLAGGASTDTQYF. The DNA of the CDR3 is TGCAGTGCTAGGGGTCTAGCGGGGGGTGCTAGCACAGATACGCAGTATTTT.

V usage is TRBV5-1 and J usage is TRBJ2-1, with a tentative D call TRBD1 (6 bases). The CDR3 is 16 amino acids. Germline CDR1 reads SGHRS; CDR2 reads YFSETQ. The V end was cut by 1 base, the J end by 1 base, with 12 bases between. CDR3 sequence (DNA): TGCGCCAGCAGCTTGCTAGGGGGACGGTCCTACAATGAGCAGTTCTTC. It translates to CASSLLGGRSYNEQFF.